The next 4 T cell receptor beta chains were all read from a single sample in a study of regulatory T cells in long-lasting Graves disease. The sample's time point: newly diagnosed GD, antithyroid drugs for less than 3 months. PBMCs provided the RNA from which the TCR library was made. CDR3 regions were amplified by Arm-PCR using iRepertoire HTBI primers to build TCR beta libraries. TCRdb independently ran MiXCR on the multiplex PCR reads; one entry per CDR3 protein. The sample has hundreds of thousands of distinct CDR3 sequences, 15% to 20% seen once. A further study also used this sample, focusing on T cells in Graves' hyperthyroidism and ophthalmopathy.

Material: peripheral blood mononuclear cells (PBMCs), obtained at new diagnosis, from a patient treated with antithyroid drugs. These receptors were taken from a woman between 25 and 40 years old with Graves disease.

This clonotype was counted a few times. The V and J genes are TRBV15 and TRBJ2-5; the D is unclear. CDR3 length: 13 residues. Germline V gives CDR1 LNHNV, CDR2 YYDKDF (reference sequence). V lost 1 base and J lost 5, with 8 bases in between. CDR3 sequence: CATSRGDVETQYF. In DNA, the CDR3 is TGTGCCACCAGCAGAGGTGACGTGGAGACCCAGTACTTC.

CDR3 sequence reads: CASSEAGSAPLHF. In nucleotides, the CDR3 is TGTGCCAGCAGTGAAGCGGGATCGGCACCCCTCCACTTT. The chain combines TRBV2 with TRBJ1-6; the D is unclear. This CDR3 is built from 13 residues. V was trimmed by 0 bases and J by 11 bases, leaving 8 bases between them. Germline loops: CDR1 SNHLY, CDR2 FYNNEI.

The chain combines TRBV15 with TRBJ2-3; weak D call: TRBD2 (6 bases). The CDR3 runs to 15 residues. Germline CDR1 reads LNHNV; CDR2 reads YYDKDF (reference sequence). Trimming took off 0 bases at V and 4 bases at J, with 11 bases between the two ends. CDR3 sequence reads: CATSRDGGSADTQYF. The CDR3 region has the DNA TGTGCCACCAGCAGAGATGGGGGGTCAGCAGATACGCAGTATTTT.

This clonotype was observed many times. The chain uses TRBV6-5 and TRBJ1-5, with D possibly being TRBD1 (5 bases). Germline V CDR1 and CDR2: MNHEY, SVGAGI. The CDR3 runs to 16 residues. Trimming shortened V by 0 bases and J by 4 bases, and 13 bases separated the two germline ends. As DNA, the CDR3 is TGTGCCAGCAGTTACTCGAAAGGGGACCAAAATCAGCCCCAGCATTTT. Translation gives CASSYSKGDQNQPQHF.